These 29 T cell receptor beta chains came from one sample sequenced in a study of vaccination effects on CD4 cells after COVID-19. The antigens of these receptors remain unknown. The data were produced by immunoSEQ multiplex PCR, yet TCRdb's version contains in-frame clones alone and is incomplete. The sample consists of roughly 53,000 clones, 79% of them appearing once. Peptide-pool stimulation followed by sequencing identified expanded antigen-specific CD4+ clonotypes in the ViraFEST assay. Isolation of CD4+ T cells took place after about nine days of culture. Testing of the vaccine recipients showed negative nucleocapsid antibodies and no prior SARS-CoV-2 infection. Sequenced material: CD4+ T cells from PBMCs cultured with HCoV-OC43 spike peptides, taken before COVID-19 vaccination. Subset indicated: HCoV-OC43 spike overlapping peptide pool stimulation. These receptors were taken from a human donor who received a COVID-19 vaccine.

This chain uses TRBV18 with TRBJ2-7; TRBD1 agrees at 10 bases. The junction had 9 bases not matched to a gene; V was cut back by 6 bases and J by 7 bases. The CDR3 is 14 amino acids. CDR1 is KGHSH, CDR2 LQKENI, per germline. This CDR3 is CASSRGTGVGEQYV. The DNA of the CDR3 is TGTGCCAGCTCGCGGGGGACAGGGGTAGGGGAGCAGTACGTC.

This chain's CDR3 is CASSITGTEYGQYF. CDR3 DNA sequence: TGTGCCAGCAGCATCACCGGGACGGAATACGGGCAGTATTTT. The V and J genes are TRBV5-4 and TRBJ2-3; D tentatively reads TRBD1 or TRBD2 (5 bases each). Germline V lookup: CDR1 SGHNT, CDR2 YYREEE (reference sequence). V lost 4 bases and J 11 bases, leaving 20 bases between the germline ends. CDR3 length: 14 residues.

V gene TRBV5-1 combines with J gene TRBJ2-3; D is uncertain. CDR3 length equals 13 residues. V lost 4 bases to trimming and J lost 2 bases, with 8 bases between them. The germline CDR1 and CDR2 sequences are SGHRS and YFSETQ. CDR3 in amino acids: CASSIDFTDTQYF. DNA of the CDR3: TGCGCCAGCAGCATCGACTTCACAGATACGCAGTATTTT. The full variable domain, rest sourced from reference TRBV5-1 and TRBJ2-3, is KAGVTQTPRYLIKTRGQQVTLSCSPISGHRSVSWYQQTPGQGLQFLFEYFSETQRNKGNFPGRFSGRQFSNSRSEMNVSTLELGDSALYLCASSIDFTDTQYFGPGTRLTVL.

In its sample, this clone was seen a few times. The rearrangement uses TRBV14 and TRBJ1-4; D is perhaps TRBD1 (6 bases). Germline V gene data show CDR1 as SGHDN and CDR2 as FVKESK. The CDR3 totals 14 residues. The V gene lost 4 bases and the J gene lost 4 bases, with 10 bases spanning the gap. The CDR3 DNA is TGTGCCAGCAGCCGGGGGCTCCTTAATGAAAAACTGTTTTTT. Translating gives CASSRGLLNEKLFF.

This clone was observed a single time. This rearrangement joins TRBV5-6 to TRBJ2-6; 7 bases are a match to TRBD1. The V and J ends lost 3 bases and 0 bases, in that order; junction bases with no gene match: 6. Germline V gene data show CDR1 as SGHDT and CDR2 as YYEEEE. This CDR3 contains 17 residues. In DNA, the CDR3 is TGTGCCAGCAGCTATAGACAGGGCGGCTCTGGGGCCAACGTCCTGACTTTC. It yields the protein CASSYRQGGSGANVLTF.

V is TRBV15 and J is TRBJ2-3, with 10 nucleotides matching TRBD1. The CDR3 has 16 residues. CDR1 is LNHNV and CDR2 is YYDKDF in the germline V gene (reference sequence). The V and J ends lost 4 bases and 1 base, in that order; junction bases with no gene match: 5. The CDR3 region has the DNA TGTGCCACCAGCAAGGACAGGGGGTTTGGCACAGATACGCAGTATTTT. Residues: CATSKDRGFGTDTQYF.

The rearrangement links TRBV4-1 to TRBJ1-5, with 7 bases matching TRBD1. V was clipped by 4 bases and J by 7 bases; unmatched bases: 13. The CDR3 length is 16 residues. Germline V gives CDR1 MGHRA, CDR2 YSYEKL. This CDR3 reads CASSRKETGERQPQHF. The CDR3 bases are TGCGCCAGCAGCCGCAAGGAAACAGGGGAGCGGCAGCCCCAGCATTTT.

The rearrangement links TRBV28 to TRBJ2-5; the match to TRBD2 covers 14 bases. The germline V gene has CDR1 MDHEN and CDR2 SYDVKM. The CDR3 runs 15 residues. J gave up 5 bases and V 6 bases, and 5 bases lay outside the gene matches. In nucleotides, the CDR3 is TGTGCCAGCAGACCGTGGACTAGCGGGGGGGAGACCCAGTACTTC. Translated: CASRPWTSGGETQYF.

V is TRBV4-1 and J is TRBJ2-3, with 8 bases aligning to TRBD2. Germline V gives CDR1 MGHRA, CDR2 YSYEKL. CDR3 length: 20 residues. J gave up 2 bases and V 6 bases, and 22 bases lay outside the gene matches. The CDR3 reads CASRHSPRRGGPPHTDTQYF. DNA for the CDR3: TGCGCCAGCAGACATTCCCCAAGACGGGGGGGCCCACCCCACACAGATACGCAGTATTTT.

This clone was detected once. The CDR3 coding sequence is TGTGCCAGCAGCTTTTCGGGCGGGGGGTCCGCAGATACGCAGTATTTT. Its protein product is CASSFSGGGSADTQYF. This chain joins TRBV11-3 and TRBJ2-3; 8 bases line up with TRBD2. From germline, CDR1 is SGHNT and CDR2 YENEEA. The CDR3 contains 16 residues. Trimming at V came to 3 bases and at J to 4 bases, leaving 9 bases not matched to a gene.

CDR3 bases: TGTGCCAGCAGCCTCCTCGGCTCTGGGGCCAACGTCCTGACTTTC. As protein: CASSLLGSGANVLTF. The gene calls are TRBV7-3 and TRBJ2-6; no definite D call. The germline CDR1 and CDR2 sequences are SGHTA and FQGTGA. Deletions cut 5 bases from V and 0 bases from J, with 8 bases between. The CDR3 covers 15 residues.

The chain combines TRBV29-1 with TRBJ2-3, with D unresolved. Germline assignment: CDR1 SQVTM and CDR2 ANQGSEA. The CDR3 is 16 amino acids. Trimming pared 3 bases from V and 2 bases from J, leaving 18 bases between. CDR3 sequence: CSVEGLNSRSTDTQYF. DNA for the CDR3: TGCAGCGTTGAGGGTTTGAACAGTCGATCCACAGATACGCAGTATTTT.

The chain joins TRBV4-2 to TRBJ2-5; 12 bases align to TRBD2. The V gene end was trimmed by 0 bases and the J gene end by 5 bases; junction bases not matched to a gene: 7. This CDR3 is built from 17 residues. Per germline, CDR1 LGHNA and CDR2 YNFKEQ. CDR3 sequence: CASSQEPSGGAGETQYF. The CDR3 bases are TGTGCCAGCAGCCAAGAACCTAGCGGGGGGGCCGGGGAGACCCAGTACTTC.

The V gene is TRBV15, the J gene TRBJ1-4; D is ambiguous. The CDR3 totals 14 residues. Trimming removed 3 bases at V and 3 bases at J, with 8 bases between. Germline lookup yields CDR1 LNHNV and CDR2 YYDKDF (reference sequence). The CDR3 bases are TGTGCCACCAGCAGGGGCCTTTCTAATGAAAAACTGTTTTTT. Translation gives CATSRGLSNEKLFF.

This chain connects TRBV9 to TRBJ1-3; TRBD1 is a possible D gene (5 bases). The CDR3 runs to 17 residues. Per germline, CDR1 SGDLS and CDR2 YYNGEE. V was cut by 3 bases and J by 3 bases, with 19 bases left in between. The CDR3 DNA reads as TGTGCCAGCAGCGAGGACATGGGAGGGGCCTATGGAAACACCATATATTTT. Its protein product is CASSEDMGGAYGNTIYF.

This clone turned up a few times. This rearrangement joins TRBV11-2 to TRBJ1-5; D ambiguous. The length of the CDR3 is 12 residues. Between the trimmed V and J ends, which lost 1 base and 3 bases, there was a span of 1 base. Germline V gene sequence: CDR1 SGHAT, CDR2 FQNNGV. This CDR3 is CASSLVNQPQHF. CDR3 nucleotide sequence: TGTGCCAGCAGCTTAGTCAATCAGCCCCAGCATTTT.

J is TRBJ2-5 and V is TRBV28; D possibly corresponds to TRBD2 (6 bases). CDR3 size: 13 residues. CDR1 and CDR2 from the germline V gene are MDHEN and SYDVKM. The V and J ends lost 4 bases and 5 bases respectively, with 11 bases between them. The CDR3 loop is CASSSSGRETQYF. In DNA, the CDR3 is TGTGCCAGCAGTTCATCAGGGAGGGAGACCCAGTACTTC.

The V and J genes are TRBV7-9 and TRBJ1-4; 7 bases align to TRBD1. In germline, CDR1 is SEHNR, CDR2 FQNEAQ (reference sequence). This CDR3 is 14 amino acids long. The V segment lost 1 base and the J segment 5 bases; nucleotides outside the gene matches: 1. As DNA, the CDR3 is TGTGCCAGCAGCTTAGGACAGGGAAATGAAAAACTGTTTTTT. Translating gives CASSLGQGNEKLFF.

CDR3 sequence reads: CASSLLSLGAQGNTIYF. CDR3 bases: TGTGCCAGCAGCTTACTCTCTCTGGGGGCGCAAGGAAACACCATATATTTT. This rearrangement joins TRBV7-2 to TRBJ1-3, with D tentatively TRBD1 (6 bases). The CDR3 consists of 17 residues. Germline V lookup: CDR1 SGHTA, CDR2 FQGNSA. V gave up 2 bases and J gave up 4 bases, with 18 bases separating them. Using reference TRBV7-2 and TRBJ1-3 for the parts outside the CDR3, the full variable domain is GAGVSQSPSNKVTEKGKDVELRCDPISGHTALYWYRQSLGQGLEFLIYFQGNSAPDKSGLPSDRFSAERTGGSVSTLTIQRTQQEDSAVYLCASSLLSLGAQGNTIYFGEGSWLTVV.

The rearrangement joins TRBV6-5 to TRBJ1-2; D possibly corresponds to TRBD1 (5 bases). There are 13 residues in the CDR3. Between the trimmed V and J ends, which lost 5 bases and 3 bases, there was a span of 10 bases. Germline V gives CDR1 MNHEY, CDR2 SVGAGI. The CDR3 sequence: CASSKTVDYGYTF. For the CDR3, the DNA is TGTGCCAGCAGTAAGACAGTAGACTATGGCTACACCTTC.

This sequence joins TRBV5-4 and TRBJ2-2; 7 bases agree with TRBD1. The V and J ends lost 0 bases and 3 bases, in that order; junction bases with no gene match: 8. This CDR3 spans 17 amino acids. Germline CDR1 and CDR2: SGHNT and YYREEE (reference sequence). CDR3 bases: TGTGCCAGCAGCTTGGGGCCGGACAGGAAGTACACCGGGGAGCTGTTTTTT. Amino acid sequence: CASSLGPDRKYTGELFF.

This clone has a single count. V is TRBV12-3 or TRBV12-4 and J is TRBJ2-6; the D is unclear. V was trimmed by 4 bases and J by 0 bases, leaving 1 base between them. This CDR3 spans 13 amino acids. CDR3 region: CASSYSGANVLTF. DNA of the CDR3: TGTGCCAGCAGTTACTCTGGGGCCAACGTCCTGACTTTC.

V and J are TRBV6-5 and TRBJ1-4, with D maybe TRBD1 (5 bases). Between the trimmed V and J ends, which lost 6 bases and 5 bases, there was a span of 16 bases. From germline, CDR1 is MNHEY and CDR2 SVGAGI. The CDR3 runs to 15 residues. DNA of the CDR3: TGTGCCAGCAGAAGACAGCCGCGCGCAAATGAAAAACTGTTTTTT. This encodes CASRRQPRANEKLFF.

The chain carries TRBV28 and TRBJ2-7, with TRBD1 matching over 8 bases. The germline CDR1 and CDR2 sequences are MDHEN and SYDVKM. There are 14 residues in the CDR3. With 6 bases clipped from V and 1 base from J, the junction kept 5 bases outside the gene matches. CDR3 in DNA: TGTGCCAGCAGGGGGACAGGACAATCCTACGAGCAGTACGTC. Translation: CASRGTGQSYEQYV.

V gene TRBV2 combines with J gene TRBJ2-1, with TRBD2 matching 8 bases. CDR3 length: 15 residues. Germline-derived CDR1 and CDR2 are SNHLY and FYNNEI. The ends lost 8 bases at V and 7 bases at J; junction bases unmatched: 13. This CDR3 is CASVPAGGRINEQFF. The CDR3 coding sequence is TGTGCCAGCGTCCCTGCGGGGGGCCGAATAAATGAGCAGTTCTTC.

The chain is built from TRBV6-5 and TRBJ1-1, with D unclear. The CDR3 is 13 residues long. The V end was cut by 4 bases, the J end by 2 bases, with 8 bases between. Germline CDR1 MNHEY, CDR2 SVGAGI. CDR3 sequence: CASSLRANTEAFF. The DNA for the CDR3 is TGTGCCAGCAGTTTAAGGGCTAACACTGAAGCTTTCTTT.

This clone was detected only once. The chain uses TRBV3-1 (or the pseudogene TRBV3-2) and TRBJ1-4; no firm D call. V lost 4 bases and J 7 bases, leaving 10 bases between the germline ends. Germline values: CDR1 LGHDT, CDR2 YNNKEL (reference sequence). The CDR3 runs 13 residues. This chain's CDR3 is CASSLRDGEKLFF. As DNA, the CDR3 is TGTGCCAGCAGCCTAAGGGATGGTGAAAAACTGTTTTTT.

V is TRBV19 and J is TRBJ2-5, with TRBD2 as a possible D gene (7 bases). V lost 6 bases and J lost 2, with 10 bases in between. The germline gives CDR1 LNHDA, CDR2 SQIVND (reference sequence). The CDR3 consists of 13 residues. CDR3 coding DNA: TGTGCCAGTAGGAGGGGGGGGCAAGAGACCCAGTACTTC. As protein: CASRRGGQETQYF. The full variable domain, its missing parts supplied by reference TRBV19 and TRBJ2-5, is DGGITQSPKYLFRKEGQNVTLSCEQNLNHDAMYWYRQDPGQGLRLIYYSQIVNDFQKGDIAEGYSVSREKKESFPLTVTSAQKNPTAFYLCASRRGGQETQYFGPGTRLLVL.

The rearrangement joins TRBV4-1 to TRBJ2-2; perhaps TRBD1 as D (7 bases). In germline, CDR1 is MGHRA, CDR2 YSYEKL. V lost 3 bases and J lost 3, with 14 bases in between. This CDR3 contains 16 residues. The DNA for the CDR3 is TGCGCCAGCAGCCAGGAGGGACAGCCAGACACCGGGGAGCTGTTTTTT. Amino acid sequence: CASSQEGQPDTGELFF.